The 10 T cell receptor beta chains below come from one sample, sequenced in a study of CD8 T cells in ankylosing spondylitis. General study findings and limits: Blood from ankylosing spondylitis patients appeared to carry a characteristic roughly eight-variant TCR beta motif.

No antigen is known for these receptors. TCRdb re-analysed the 5' RACE reads in MiXCR, keeping a single row per CDR3 protein. The table has over 450,000 distinct CDR3 sequences, about 13% seen once. The specimen was blood, either unsorted or a sorted T cell fraction (not recorded which). Source of these receptors: a male donor with ankylosing spondylitis.

The CDR3 loop is CAIRRSGSQDTQYF. Here the CDR3 DNA reads TGTGCCATCAGACGTAGCGGGAGCCAGGATACGCAGTATTTT. This rearrangement joins TRBV10-3 to TRBJ2-3, with TRBD2 identical over 9 bases. The V segment lost 6 bases and the J segment 6 bases; nucleotides outside the gene matches: 7. The CDR3 covers 14 residues. Germline CDR1 and CDR2: ENHRY and SYGVKD.

This clonotype was picked up a small number of times. The V call is TRBV20-1, the J call TRBJ1-1; no clear D. Trimming pared 6 bases from V and 1 base from J, leaving 12 bases between. Germline CDR1 DFQATT, CDR2 SNEGSKA (reference sequence). The length of the CDR3 is 13 residues. CDR3 DNA: TGCAGTGCCCTACCGAGAGCGAACACTGAAGCTTTCTTT. Translation: CSALPRANTEAFF.

This clonotype has just a few counts. This chain joins TRBV15 and TRBJ2-7; no definite D call. There are 14 residues in the CDR3. The V gene lost 0 bases and the J gene lost 2 bases, with 8 bases spanning the gap. CDR1 is LNHNV, CDR2 YYDKDF, per germline (reference sequence). The CDR3 region has the DNA TGTGCCACCAGCAGAGACAGGTCTACCTACGAGCAGTACTTC. It translates to CATSRDRSTYEQYF.

The chain recombines TRBV4-2 with TRBJ1-3; 8 bases are shared with TRBD1. The germline V gene encodes CDR1 LGHNA and CDR2 YNFKEQ. V shed 4 bases and J 0 bases; nucleotides not matched to a gene: 11. The CDR3 totals 18 residues. CDR3 residues: CASSLGTGPETSGNTIYF. The CDR3 DNA follows: TGTGCCAGCAGCCTCGGGACAGGACCAGAAACCTCTGGAAACACCATATATTTT.

A few counts support this clonotype. The V gene is TRBV20-1, the J gene TRBJ2-1, with TRBD2 matching 14 bases. The junction had 2 bases not matched to a gene; V was cut back by 6 bases and J by 7 bases. The CDR3 contains 13 residues. CDR1 and CDR2 from the germline V gene are DFQATT and SNEGSKA (reference sequence). The CDR3 coding sequence is TGCAGTGCCCGGACTAGCGGGGGGAATGAGCAGTTCTTC. This gives the protein CSARTSGGNEQFF.

There are a few counts of this clonotype. This chain connects TRBV24-1 to TRBJ1-1, with D unresolved. Germline V gives CDR1 KGHDR, CDR2 SFDVKD. The V and J ends lost 6 bases and 4 bases respectively, with 17 bases between them. The CDR3 is 15 amino acids. In nucleotides, the CDR3 is TGTGCCACCAGTATGCTAGTGGGCGGAGGCACTGAAGCTTTCTTT. It specifies CATSMLVGGGTEAFF.

The sample holds a few counts of this clonotype. V gene TRBV10-3 combines with J gene TRBJ2-7; possibly TRBD1 for D (7 bases). Germline CDR1 reads ENHRY; CDR2 reads SYGVKD. The CDR3 contains 14 residues. V was shortened by 7 bases and J by 4 bases, with 17 bases between the two germline ends. Here the CDR3 reads CAINGGGLGYEQYV. CDR3 coding DNA: TGTGCCATCAATGGAGGGGGCTTGGGATACGAGCAGTACGTC.

This clonotype was seen a handful of times. The V gene is TRBV4-1, the J gene TRBJ1-1; 9 bases are shared with TRBD1. V was pared by 2 bases and J by 5 bases, with 6 bases of the junction left unmatched. Germline CDR1 and CDR2: MGHRA and YSYEKL. This CDR3 has 15 residues. The CDR3 is CASSQPGTGWTEAFF. The CDR3 DNA sequence: TGCGCCAGCAGCCAACCCGGGACAGGGTGGACTGAAGCTTTCTTT.

The table lists this clonotype with a few counts. This chain joins TRBV7-8 and TRBJ2-1; D is unresolved. The CDR3 is 14 residues long. With 5 bases removed from V and 3 bases from J, the gap between germline ends came to 11 bases. The germline gives CDR1 SGHVS, CDR2 FQNEAQ. This CDR3 reads CASSQGFYYNEQFF. DNA for the CDR3: TGTGCCAGCAGCCAAGGGTTTTACTACAATGAGCAGTTCTTC.

This clonotype was found a few times. This chain links TRBV12-3 or TRBV12-4 with TRBJ2-2; TRBD2 agrees at 12 bases. CDR3 length: 16 residues. Trimming took 7 bases from V and 4 from J; bases not matched to a gene: 7. CDR3 residues: CASTPGLAGFTGELFF. In nucleotides, the CDR3 is TGTGCCAGCACCCCGGGACTAGCGGGCTTCACCGGGGAGCTGTTTTTT.